The source of this T cell receptor (beta chain) is a study of technical replicates of blood from a few donors. Some clones are missing from TCRdb's copy, which holds only in-frame ones; the method was immunoSEQ multiplex PCR. The sample contains around 72,000 clones, roughly 89% of which appear only once. CDR1 is DFQATT and CDR2 is SNEGSKA in the germline V gene (reference sequence). The ends were cut back, 3 bases at V and 7 bases at J, with 7 bases in the middle. The CDR3 length is 11 residues. The V call is TRBV20-1, the J call TRBJ2-1; D possibly corresponds to TRBD2 (6 bases). The sequenced sample was T cells isolated from PBMCs. This clonotype was sampled from a human donor in good health. Some clones in this sample may be carry-over from other donors' samples. CDR3 coding DNA: TGCAGTGCTAGTCTAGCGAATGAGCAGTTCTTC. This sequence encodes CSASLANEQFF.